This T cell receptor (beta chain) was sequenced during a study of low-dose radiotherapy and immunotherapy resistance in tumors. Study as a whole: In Cohort 2, 1 Gy per fraction was delivered every two weeks, for a total of 13 Gy over 26 weeks. A daily 300 mg dose of oral aspirin was taken by patients for four cycles from cycle 1 day 1.

CDR3 size: 15 residues. Germline V gives CDR1 SGHNT, CDR2 YYREEE (reference sequence). The V gene end was trimmed by 4 bases and the J gene end by 4 bases; junction bases not matched to a gene: 7. Time point specified: after trial treatment. The treatment denotes: LDRT plus nivolumab, ipilimumab, low-dose cyclophosphamide and aspirin (RACIN trial). Donors, who were enrolled in a single-arm phase I dose-escalation trial, received nivolumab, ipilimumab, aspirin, low-dose cyclophosphamide and low-dose radiotherapy. Patients who could take part had advanced solid tumors with no tumor-infiltrating lymphocytes. TRAV- and TRBV-specific primers primed first-strand cDNA, covering alpha and beta chains. A constant-region primer paired with the V-primer adapter amplified TCRs over approximately 18 PCR cycles. TCRdb independently ran MiXCR on the reads; one entry per CDR3 protein. The table shows 100,000 or so distinct CDR3 sequences, with less than 25% occurring only once.

This clonotype was seen ten or more times. This sequence originates from a male donor with prostate cancer. The chain combines TRBV5-4 with TRBJ2-7; 11 bases line up with TRBD1. Sample: PBMCs, taken after low-dose radiotherapy plus immunotherapy. CDR3 bases: TGTGCCAGCAGCACGGGGACAGGGGGTGGTTACGAGCAGTACTTC. Its translation is CASSTGTGGGYEQYF.